A single TCR beta chain is shown here with its context. In the original analysis: For nucleated cells, counts were estimated from reference gene primer amplification. Sequencing used immunoSEQ multiplex PCR; TCRdb keeps in-frame clones, though not all of them. V and J calls and clone size follow that table, whereas D and trimming were derived from the DNA. The table shows about 120,000 clones, with less than 90% occurring only once. The CDR3 covers 16 residues. Trimming stripped 1 base from V and 4 bases from J, with 13 bases between. Germline loops: CDR1 LNHDA, CDR2 SQIVND (reference sequence). This entry belongs to a study of blood T cell repertoires in COVID-19. Study as a whole: Acute-phase and convalescent COVID-19 samples originated in the United States, Italy and Spain. PBMCs, B-cell-depleted T cells, or T cells were the source of the cDNA or gDNA that made up the material.

Sequenced material: peripheral blood. The chain is built from TRBV19 and TRBJ2-2; D is perhaps TRBD1 (6 bases). The receptor was isolated from a man older than 75 with acute or convalescent COVID-19. The CDR3 loop reads CASSIGKGVSTGELFF. The CDR3 region has the DNA TGTGCCAGTAGTATAGGGAAGGGGGTCAGCACCGGGGAGCTGTTTTTT.